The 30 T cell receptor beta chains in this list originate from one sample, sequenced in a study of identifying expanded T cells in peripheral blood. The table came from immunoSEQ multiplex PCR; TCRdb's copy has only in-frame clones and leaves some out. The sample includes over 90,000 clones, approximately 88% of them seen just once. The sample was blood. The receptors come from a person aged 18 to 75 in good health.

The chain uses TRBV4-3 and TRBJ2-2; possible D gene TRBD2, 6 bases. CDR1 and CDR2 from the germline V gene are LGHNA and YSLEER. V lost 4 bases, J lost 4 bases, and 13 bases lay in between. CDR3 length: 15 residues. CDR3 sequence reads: CASSPGLASTGELFF. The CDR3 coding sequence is TGCGCCAGCAGCCCGGGGCTAGCGAGCACCGGGGAGCTGTTTTTT.

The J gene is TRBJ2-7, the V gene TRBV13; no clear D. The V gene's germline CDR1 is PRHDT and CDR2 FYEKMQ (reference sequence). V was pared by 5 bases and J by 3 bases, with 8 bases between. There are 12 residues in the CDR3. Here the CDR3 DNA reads TGTGCCAGCAGCGCCAAGAACTACGAGCAGTACTTC. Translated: CASSAKNYEQYF.

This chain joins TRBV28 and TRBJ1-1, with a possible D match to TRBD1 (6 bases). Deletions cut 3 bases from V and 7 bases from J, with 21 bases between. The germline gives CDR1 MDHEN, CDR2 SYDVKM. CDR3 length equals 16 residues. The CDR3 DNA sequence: TGTGCCAGCAGTTTGGTGAGGGGGACTCGCCACTTTGAAGCTTTCTTT. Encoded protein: CASSLVRGTRHFEAFF.

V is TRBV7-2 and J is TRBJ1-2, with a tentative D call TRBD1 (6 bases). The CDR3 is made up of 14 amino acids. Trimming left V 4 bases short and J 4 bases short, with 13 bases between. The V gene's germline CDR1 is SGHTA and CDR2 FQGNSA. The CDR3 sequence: CASSSSDRAYGYTF. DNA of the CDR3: TGTGCCAGCAGCTCCTCGGACAGAGCCTATGGCTACACCTTC.

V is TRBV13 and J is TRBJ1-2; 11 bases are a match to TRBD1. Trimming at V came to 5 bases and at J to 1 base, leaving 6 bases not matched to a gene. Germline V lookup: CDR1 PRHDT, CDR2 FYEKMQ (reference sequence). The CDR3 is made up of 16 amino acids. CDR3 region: CASSPRTGGGNYGYTF. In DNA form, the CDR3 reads TGTGCCAGCAGCCCGCGGACAGGGGGCGGTAACTATGGCTACACCTTC.

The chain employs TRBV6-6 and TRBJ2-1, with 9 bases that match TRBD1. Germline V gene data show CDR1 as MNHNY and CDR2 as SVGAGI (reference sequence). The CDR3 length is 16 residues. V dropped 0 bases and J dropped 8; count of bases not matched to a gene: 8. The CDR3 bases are TGTGCCAGCAGTTACTCGACCCGGACAGGGGTTGATGAGCAGTTCTTC. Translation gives CASSYSTRTGVDEQFF.

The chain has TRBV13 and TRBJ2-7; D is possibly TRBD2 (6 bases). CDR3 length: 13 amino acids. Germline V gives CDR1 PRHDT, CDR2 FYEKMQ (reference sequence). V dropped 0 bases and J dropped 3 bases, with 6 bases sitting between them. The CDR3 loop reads CASSLGEGYEQYF. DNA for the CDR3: TGTGCCAGCAGCTTAGGGGAGGGCTACGAGCAGTACTTC.

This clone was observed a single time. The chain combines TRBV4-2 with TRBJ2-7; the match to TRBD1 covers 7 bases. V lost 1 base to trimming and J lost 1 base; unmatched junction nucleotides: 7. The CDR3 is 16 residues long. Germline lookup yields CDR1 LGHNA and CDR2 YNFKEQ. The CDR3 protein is CASSQAEGQASYEQYF. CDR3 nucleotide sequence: TGTGCCAGCAGCCAAGCGGAAGGACAGGCATCCTACGAGCAGTACTTC.

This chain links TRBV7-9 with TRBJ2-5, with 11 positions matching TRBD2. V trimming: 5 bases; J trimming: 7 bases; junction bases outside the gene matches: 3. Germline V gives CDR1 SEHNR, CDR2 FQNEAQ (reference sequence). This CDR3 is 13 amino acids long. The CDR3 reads CASSQLAGGTQYF. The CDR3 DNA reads TGTGCCAGCAGCCAGCTAGCGGGGGGGACCCAGTACTTC. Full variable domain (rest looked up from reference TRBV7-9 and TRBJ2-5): DTGVSQNPRHKITKRGQNVTFRCDPISEHNRLYWYRQTLGQGPEFLTYFQNEAQLEKSRLLSDRFSAERPKGSFSTLEIQRTEQGDSAMYLCASSQLAGGTQYFGPGTRLLVL.

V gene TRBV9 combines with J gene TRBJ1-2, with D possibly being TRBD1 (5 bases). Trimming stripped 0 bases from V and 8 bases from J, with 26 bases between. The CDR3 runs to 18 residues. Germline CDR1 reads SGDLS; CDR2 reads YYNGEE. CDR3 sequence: CASSVERTRLIRGGGYTF. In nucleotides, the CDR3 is TGTGCCAGCAGCGTAGAGAGAACTCGGTTAATTAGGGGAGGCGGCTACACCTTC.

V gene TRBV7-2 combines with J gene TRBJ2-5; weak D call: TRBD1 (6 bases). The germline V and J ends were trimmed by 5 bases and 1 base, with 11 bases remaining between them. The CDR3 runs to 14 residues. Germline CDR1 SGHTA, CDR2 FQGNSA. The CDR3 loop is CASSRGTIQETQYF. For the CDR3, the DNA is TGTGCCAGCAGCAGAGGGACAATCCAAGAGACCCAGTACTTC.

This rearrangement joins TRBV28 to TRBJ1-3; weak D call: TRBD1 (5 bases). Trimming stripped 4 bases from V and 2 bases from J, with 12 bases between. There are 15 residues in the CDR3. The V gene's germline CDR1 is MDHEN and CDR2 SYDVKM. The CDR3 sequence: CASSWGREPGNTIYF. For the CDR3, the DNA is TGTGCCAGCAGTTGGGGGAGAGAACCTGGAAACACCATATATTTT.

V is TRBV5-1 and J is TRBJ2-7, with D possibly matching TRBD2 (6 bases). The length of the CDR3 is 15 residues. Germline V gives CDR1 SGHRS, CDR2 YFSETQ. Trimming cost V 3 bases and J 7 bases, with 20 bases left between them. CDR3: CASSSGGAGMGEQYF. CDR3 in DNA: TGCGCCAGCAGCTCAGGAGGGGCGGGAATGGGGGAGCAGTACTTC.

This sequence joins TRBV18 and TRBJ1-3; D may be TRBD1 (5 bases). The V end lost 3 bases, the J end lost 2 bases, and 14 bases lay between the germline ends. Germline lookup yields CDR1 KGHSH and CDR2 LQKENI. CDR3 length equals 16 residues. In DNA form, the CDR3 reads TGTGCCAGCTCACCCGCACCCCGGGGGACTGGAAACACCATATATTTT. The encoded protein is CASSPAPRGTGNTIYF.

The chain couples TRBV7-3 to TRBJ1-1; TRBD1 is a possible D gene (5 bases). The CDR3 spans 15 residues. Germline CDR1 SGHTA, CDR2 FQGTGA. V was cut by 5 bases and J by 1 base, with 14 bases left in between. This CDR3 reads CASSASLTANTEAFF. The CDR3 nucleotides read TGTGCCAGCAGCGCTTCCCTGACAGCGAACACTGAAGCTTTCTTT.

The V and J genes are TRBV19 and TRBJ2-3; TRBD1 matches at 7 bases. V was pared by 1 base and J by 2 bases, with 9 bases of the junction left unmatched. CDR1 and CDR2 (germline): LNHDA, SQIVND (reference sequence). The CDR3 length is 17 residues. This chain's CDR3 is CASSIVPRGGHTDTQYF. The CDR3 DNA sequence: TGTGCCAGTAGTATAGTCCCACGAGGGGGCCACACAGATACGCAGTATTTT. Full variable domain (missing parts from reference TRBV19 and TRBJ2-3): DGGITQSPKYLFRKEGQNVTLSCEQNLNHDAMYWYRQDPGQGLRLIYYSQIVNDFQKGDIAEGYSVSREKKESFPLTVTSAQKNPTAFYLCASSIVPRGGHTDTQYFGPGTRLTVL.

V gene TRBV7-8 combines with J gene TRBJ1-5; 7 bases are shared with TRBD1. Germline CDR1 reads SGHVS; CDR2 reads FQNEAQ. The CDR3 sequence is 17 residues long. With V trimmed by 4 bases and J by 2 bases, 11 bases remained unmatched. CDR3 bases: TGTGCCAGCAGCTCGACCCAGACAGGGTTGGGCAATCAGCCCCAGCATTTT. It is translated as CASSSTQTGLGNQPQHF.

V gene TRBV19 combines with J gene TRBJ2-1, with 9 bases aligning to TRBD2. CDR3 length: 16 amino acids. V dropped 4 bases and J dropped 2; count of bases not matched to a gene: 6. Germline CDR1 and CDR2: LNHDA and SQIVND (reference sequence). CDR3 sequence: CASSTPQREAYNEQFF. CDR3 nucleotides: TGTGCCAGTAGTACCCCCCAGCGGGAGGCCTACAATGAGCAGTTCTTC.

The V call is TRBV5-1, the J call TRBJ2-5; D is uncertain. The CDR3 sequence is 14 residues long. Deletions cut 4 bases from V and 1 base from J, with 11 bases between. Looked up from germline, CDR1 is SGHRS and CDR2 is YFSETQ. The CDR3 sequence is CASSRWTGQETQYF. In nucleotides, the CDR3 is TGCGCCAGCAGCCGCTGGACGGGCCAAGAGACCCAGTACTTC. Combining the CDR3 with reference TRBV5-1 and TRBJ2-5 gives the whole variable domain KAGVTQTPRYLIKTRGQQVTLSCSPISGHRSVSWYQQTPGQGLQFLFEYFSETQRNKGNFPGRFSGRQFSNSRSEMNVSTLELGDSALYLCASSRWTGQETQYFGPGTRLLVL.

The CDR3 DNA reads as TGTGCCAGCTCACCCGGACAGGAATATGGCTACACCTTC. It specifies CASSPGQEYGYTF. J is TRBJ1-2 and V is TRBV18; 7 bases align to TRBD1. V lost 3 bases to trimming and J lost 5 bases; unmatched junction nucleotides: 3. CDR1 KGHSH and CDR2 LQKENI come from the germline V gene. CDR3 length equals 13 residues.

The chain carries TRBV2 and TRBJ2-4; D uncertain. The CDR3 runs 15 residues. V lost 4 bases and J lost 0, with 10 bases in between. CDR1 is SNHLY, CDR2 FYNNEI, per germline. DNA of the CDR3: TGTGCCAGCAGTGCAGAAAGACTAGCCAAAAACATTCAGTACTTC. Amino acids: CASSAERLAKNIQYF.

The CDR3 protein is CASSPKGDTEAFF. In nucleotides, the CDR3 is TGTGCCAGCAGCCCAAAGGGGGACACTGAAGCTTTCTTT. The V gene is TRBV7-9, the J gene TRBJ1-1; maybe TRBD1 (6 bases). The V end was cut by 5 bases, the J end by 3 bases, with 10 bases between. The CDR3 spans 13 residues. The germline V gene has CDR1 SEHNR and CDR2 FQNEAQ (reference sequence). The full variable domain, in which reference TRBV7-9 and TRBJ1-1 provide the parts outside the CDR3, is DTGVSQNPRHKITKRGQNVTFRCDPISEHNRLYWYRQTLGQGPEFLTYFQNEAQLEKSRLLSDRFSAERPKGSFSTLEIQRTEQGDSAMYLCASSPKGDTEAFFGQGTRLTVV.

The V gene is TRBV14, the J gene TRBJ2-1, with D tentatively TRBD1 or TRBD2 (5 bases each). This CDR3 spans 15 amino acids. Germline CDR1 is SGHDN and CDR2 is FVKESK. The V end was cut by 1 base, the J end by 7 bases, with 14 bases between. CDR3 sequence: CASSQVVGARNEQFF. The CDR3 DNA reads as TGTGCCAGCAGCCAAGTCGTCGGGGCTCGGAATGAGCAGTTCTTC.

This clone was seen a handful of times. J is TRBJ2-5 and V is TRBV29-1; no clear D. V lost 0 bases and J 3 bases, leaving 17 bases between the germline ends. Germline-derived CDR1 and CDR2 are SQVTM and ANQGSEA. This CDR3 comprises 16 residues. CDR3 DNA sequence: TGCAGCGTTGAAGATATCTCCCACCCCGCCGAAGAGACCCAGTACTTC. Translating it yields CSVEDISHPAEETQYF.

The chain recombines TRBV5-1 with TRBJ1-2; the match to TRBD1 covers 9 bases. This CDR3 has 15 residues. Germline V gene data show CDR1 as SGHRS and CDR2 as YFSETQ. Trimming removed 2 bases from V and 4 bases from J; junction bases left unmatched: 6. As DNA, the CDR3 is TGCGCCAGCAGCTTTGGAACAGGGGGCGGCTATGGCTACACCTTC. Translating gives CASSFGTGGGYGYTF.

The CDR3 is CASSEEAGYGYTF. CDR3 bases: TGTGCCAGTAGCGAGGAGGCAGGCTATGGCTACACCTTC. The genes are TRBV19 and TRBJ1-2; D gene ambiguous. The CDR3 totals 13 residues. Between the trimmed V and J ends, which lost 6 bases and 4 bases, there was a span of 12 bases. Germline-derived CDR1 and CDR2 are LNHDA and SQIVND (reference sequence).

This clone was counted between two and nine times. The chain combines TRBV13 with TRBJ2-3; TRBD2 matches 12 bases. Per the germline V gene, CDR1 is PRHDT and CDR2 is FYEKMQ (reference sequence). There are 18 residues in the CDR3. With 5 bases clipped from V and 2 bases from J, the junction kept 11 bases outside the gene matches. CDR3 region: CASSQTSGGPEPTDTQYF. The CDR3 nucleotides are TGTGCCAGCAGCCAGACTAGCGGGGGCCCCGAACCCACAGATACGCAGTATTTT. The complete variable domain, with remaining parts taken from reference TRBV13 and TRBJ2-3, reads AAGVIQSPRHLIKEKRETATLKCYPIPRHDTVYWYQQGPGQDPQFLISFYEKMQSDKGSIPDRFSAQQFSDYHSELNMSSLELGDSALYFCASSQTSGGPEPTDTQYFGPGTRLTVL.

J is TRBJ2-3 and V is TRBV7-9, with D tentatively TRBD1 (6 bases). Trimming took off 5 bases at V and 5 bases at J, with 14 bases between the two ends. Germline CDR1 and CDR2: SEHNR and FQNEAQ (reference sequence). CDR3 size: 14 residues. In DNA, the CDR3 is TGTGCCAGCAGCACCTCAGGGGCGAGAGATACGCAGTATTTT. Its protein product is CASSTSGARDTQYF. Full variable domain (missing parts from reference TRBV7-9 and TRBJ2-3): DTGVSQNPRHKITKRGQNVTFRCDPISEHNRLYWYRQTLGQGPEFLTYFQNEAQLEKSRLLSDRFSAERPKGSFSTLEIQRTEQGDSAMYLCASSTSGARDTQYFGPGTRLTVL.

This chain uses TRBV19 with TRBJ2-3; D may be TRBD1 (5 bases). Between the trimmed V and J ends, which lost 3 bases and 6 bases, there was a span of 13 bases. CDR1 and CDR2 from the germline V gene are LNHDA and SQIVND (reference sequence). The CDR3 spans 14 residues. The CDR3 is CASSIKGAEDTQYF. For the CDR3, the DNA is TGTGCCAGTAGTATTAAAGGGGCGGAGGATACGCAGTATTTT.

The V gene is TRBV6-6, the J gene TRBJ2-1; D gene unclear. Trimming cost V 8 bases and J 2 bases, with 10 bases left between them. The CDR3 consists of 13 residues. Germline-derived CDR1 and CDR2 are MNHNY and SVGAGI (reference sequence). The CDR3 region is CASLTDTYNEQFF. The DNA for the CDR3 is TGTGCCAGCCTAACAGACACCTACAATGAGCAGTTCTTC.